The next 19 T cell receptor beta chains were all read from a single sample in a study of shared clonotypes between healthy human individuals. The protocol was immunoSEQ multiplex PCR, while the TCRdb copy is restricted to in-frame clones and leaves out a portion. The sample has about 2.5 million clones; about nine tenths are singletons. Input material: naive CD4+ T cells from PBMCs. As for subset: CD45RA+ positively selected. These TCRs come from a man between 18 and 35 years old in good health. Some clones in this sample may be carry-over from other donors' samples.

This chain connects TRBV5-1 to TRBJ2-5, with 12 bases matching TRBD2. Germline-derived CDR1 and CDR2 are SGHRS and YFSETQ. V was clipped by 3 bases and J by 1 base; unmatched bases: 1. This CDR3 region has 15 residues. CDR3: CASSSSGRVQETQYF. CDR3 in DNA: TGCGCCAGCAGCTCTAGCGGGAGGGTCCAAGAGACCCAGTACTTC.

This clone was observed once. The rearrangement joins TRBV28 to TRBJ1-4, with D tentatively TRBD1 (6 bases). Germline-derived CDR1 and CDR2 are MDHEN and SYDVKM. Trimming cost V 9 bases and J 8 bases, with 19 bases left between them. CDR3 length: 14 amino acids. The CDR3 loop is CASRDFRGGEKLFF. In nucleotides, the CDR3 is TGTGCCAGTCGGGACTTTAGAGGGGGGGAAAAACTGTTTTTT.

V is TRBV9 and J is TRBJ2-3; D could derive from TRBD1 or TRBD2 (5 bases each). The length of the CDR3 is 13 residues. Between the trimmed V and J ends, which lost 3 bases and 6 bases, there was a span of 11 bases. The germline gives CDR1 SGDLS, CDR2 YYNGEE. This chain's CDR3 is CASSANWGDTQYF. CDR3 nucleotide sequence: TGTGCCAGCAGCGCCAACTGGGGGGATACGCAGTATTTT.

The chain joins TRBV19 to TRBJ2-7, with 7 bases identical to TRBD2. Germline assignment: CDR1 LNHDA and CDR2 SQIVND (reference sequence). The CDR3 runs to 14 residues. After removal of 6 bases from V and 0 bases from J, the junction contained 5 bases not matched to a gene. The CDR3 region has the DNA TGTGCCAGTAGGAAGGCGGGAGACTCCTACGAGCAGTACTTC. This codes for CASRKAGDSYEQYF.

The chain has TRBV11-2 and TRBJ2-7; 7 nucleotides line up with TRBD1. Germline V gene lookup returns CDR1 SGHAT and CDR2 FQNNGV. Trimming at V came to 2 bases and at J to 3 bases, leaving 7 bases not matched to a gene. CDR3 length: 15 residues. The CDR3 region has the DNA TGTGCCAGCAGCTTACCCTGGGGACAGATCTACGAGCAGTACTTC. This encodes CASSLPWGQIYEQYF.

CDR3 DNA sequence: TGTGCCAGCTCCCAAACCTCTACTGGGGCCAACGTCCTGACTTTC. It is translated as CASSQTSTGANVLTF. The chain is built from TRBV18 and TRBJ2-6; D call uncertain. V lost 6 bases to trimming and J lost 2 bases, with 11 bases between them. CDR3 size: 15 residues. The germline V gene has CDR1 KGHSH and CDR2 LQKENI. The complete variable domain, with remaining parts taken from reference TRBV18 and TRBJ2-6, reads NAGVMQNPRHLVRRRGQEARLRCSPMKGHSHVYWYRQLPEEGLKFMVYLQKENIIDESGMPKERFSAEFPKEGPSILRIQQVVRGDSAAYFCASSQTSTGANVLTFGAGSRLTVL.

The chain links TRBV5-5 to TRBJ2-1, with D perhaps matching TRBD2 (5 bases). The CDR3 has 14 residues. Germline V gene data show CDR1 as SGHKS and CDR2 as YYEKEE (reference sequence). Trimming cost V 1 base and J 3 bases, with 8 bases left between them. CDR3 DNA sequence: TGTGCCAGCAGCTTGTTAGCGAACTACAATGAGCAGTTCTTC. Its protein is CASSLLANYNEQFF.

V is TRBV11-2 and J is TRBJ1-2; D not resolved. The CDR3 runs 14 residues. The germline V gene has CDR1 SGHAT and CDR2 FQNNGV. V lost 4 bases to trimming and J lost 2 bases, with 11 bases between them. The CDR3 here is CASSSPGKNYGYTF. The CDR3 DNA reads as TGTGCCAGCAGCTCGCCGGGAAAGAACTATGGCTACACCTTC.

The V gene is TRBV5-5, the J gene TRBJ2-7; perhaps TRBD1 as D (6 bases). Germline CDR1 is SGHKS and CDR2 is YYEKEE (reference sequence). The CDR3 has 14 amino acids. V was pared by 3 bases and J by 2 bases, with 12 bases between. Written as DNA, the CDR3 is TGTGCCAGCAGCTCACACAGGGTTACCTACGAGCAGTACTTC. Translating gives CASSSHRVTYEQYF.

J is TRBJ2-6 and V is TRBV7-3, with D uncertain. The CDR3 sequence is 12 residues long. Trimming pared 8 bases from V and 2 bases from J, leaving 4 bases between. CDR1 and CDR2 (germline): SGHTA, FQGTGA. CDR3 sequence (DNA): TGTGCCAGCGCTGCTGGGGCCAACGTCCTGACTTTC. Translating it yields CASAAGANVLTF. The variable domain in full, completed from reference TRBV7-3 and TRBJ2-6, reads GAGVSQTPSNKVTEKGKYVELRCDPISGHTALYWYRQSLGQGPEFLIYFQGTGAADDSGLPNDRFFAVRPEGSVSTLKIQRTERGDSAVYLCASAAGANVLTFGAGSRLTVL.

The chain uses TRBV30 and TRBJ1-5; D unclear. The CDR3 extends over 13 amino acids. The ends were cut back, 2 bases at V and 6 bases at J, with 11 bases in the middle. Germline V gene sequence: CDR1 GTSNPN, CDR2 SVGIG (reference sequence). CDR3 amino acids: CAWSIQFGQPQHF. Written as DNA, the CDR3 is TGTGCCTGGAGTATCCAGTTCGGTCAGCCCCAGCATTTT. Full variable domain (remainder filled in from reference TRBV30 and TRBJ1-5): SQTIHQWPATLVQPVGSPLSLECTVEGTSNPNLYWYRQAAGRGLQLLFYSVGIGQISSEVPQNLSASRPQDRQFILSSKKLLLSDSGFYLCAWSIQFGQPQHFGDGTRLSIL.

This chain connects TRBV15 to TRBJ2-7; TRBD2 agrees at 9 bases. Germline CDR1 and CDR2: LNHNV and YYDKDF (reference sequence). The junction had 8 bases not matched to a gene; V was cut back by 2 bases and J by 0 bases. CDR3 length equals 17 residues. CDR3 sequence reads: CATSRRGLSGGSYEQYF. The DNA for the CDR3 is TGTGCCACCAGCAGACGTGGCCTTAGCGGGGGCTCCTACGAGCAGTACTTC.

The CDR3, as DNA: TGTGCCAGCAGCCCCCGACAGGGACTTGGAAACACCATATATTTT. Encoded protein: CASSPRQGLGNTIYF. The chain couples TRBV14 to TRBJ1-3, with TRBD1 matching over 7 bases. The CDR3 has 15 amino acids. Germline CDR1 SGHDN, CDR2 FVKESK. Germline trimming cut 4 bases from V and 3 bases from J; bases unmatched to any gene: 6. The variable domain in full, with the rest retrieved from reference TRBV14 and TRBJ1-3, is EAGVTQFPSHSVIEKGQTVTLRCDPISGHDNLYWYRRVMGKEIKFLLHFVKESKQDESGMPNNRFLAERTGGTYSTLKVQPAELEDSGVYFCASSPRQGLGNTIYFGEGSWLTVV.

This clone was counted a single time. This chain uses TRBV28 with TRBJ1-2, with D possibly TRBD1 on 5 matching bases. Trimming pared 6 bases from V and 4 bases from J, leaving 30 bases between. CDR1 is MDHEN and CDR2 is SYDVKM in the germline V gene. This CDR3 region has 19 residues. CDR3 coding DNA: TGTGCCAGCAGAACCCTAAAGGGTGGTGGGACGGATACCCCCTATGGCTACACCTTC. This translates into CASRTLKGGGTDTPYGYTF.

This chain uses TRBV13 with TRBJ2-3; weak D call: TRBD1 (5 bases). The CDR3 sequence is 15 residues long. Per the germline V gene, CDR1 is PRHDT and CDR2 is FYEKMQ (reference sequence). V was pared by 0 bases and J by 4 bases, with 11 bases between. CDR3 residues: CASSLGSWGSDTQYF. CDR3 nucleotide sequence: TGTGCCAGCAGCTTAGGGAGCTGGGGCTCAGATACGCAGTATTTT.

The genes are TRBV5-1 and TRBJ2-7, with unresolved D. The germline V gene has CDR1 SGHRS and CDR2 YFSETQ. V gave up 3 bases and J gave up 2 bases, with 6 bases separating them. This CDR3 is built from 12 residues. The CDR3 nucleotides read TGCGCCAGCAGCTCGGCGGCCTACGAGCAGTACTTC. Translated, it gives CASSSAAYEQYF.

This chain joins TRBV27 and TRBJ2-5; TRBD2 matches at 13 bases. The CDR3 has 17 amino acids. The V segment lost 7 bases and the J segment 1 base; nucleotides outside the gene matches: 9. From germline, CDR1 is MNHEY and CDR2 SMNVEV (reference sequence). CDR3 sequence reads: CASTKQGLAGSQETQYF. The CDR3 nucleotides read TGTGCCAGCACCAAACAGGGACTAGCGGGGTCCCAAGAGACCCAGTACTTC.

The gene calls are TRBV29-1 and TRBJ1-3; the D is unclear. This CDR3 is built from 14 residues. Germline CDR1 and CDR2: SQVTM and ANQGSEA. The V gene lost 0 bases and the J gene lost 0 bases, with 6 bases spanning the gap. The CDR3 DNA sequence: TGCAGCGTTGAAGACTACGACTCTGGAAACACCATATATTTT. Amino acids: CSVEDYDSGNTIYF.

The chain carries TRBV5-4 and TRBJ2-7; tentatively, D is TRBD2 (6 bases). CDR3 length: 14 residues. Germline-derived CDR1 and CDR2 are SGHNT and YYREEE (reference sequence). The ends were cut back, 0 bases at V and 4 bases at J, with 11 bases in the middle. CDR3 in DNA: TGTGCCAGCAGCTTGGCCTCGGGGGTGTACGAGCAGTACTTC. Encoded protein: CASSLASGVYEQYF. Full variable domain (remainder filled in from reference TRBV5-4 and TRBJ2-7): ETGVTQSPTHLIKTRGQQVTLRCSSQSGHNTVSWYQQALGQGPQFIFQYYREEENGRGNFPPRFSGLQFPNYSSELNVNALELDDSALYLCASSLASGVYEQYFGPGTRLTVT.